This T cell receptor beta chain derives from a study of T cell responses to AZD1222 COVID-19 vaccine. The CDR3 sequence is 17 residues long. Trimming took 3 bases from V and 1 from J, leaving 17 bases between them. Germline-derived CDR1 and CDR2 are MGHRA and YSYEKL. TCRdb's copy holds only in-frame clones and misses some; the assay was immunoSEQ multiplex PCR. The sample records about 120,000 clones, 70% to 90% being singletons. A single count supports this clone. V gene TRBV4-1 combines with J gene TRBJ2-3; D tentatively fits TRBD1 or TRBD2 (5 bases each). The sample in question was peripheral blood, obtained on day 0 of AZD1222 vaccination. The TCR comes from an adult in good health. CDR3: CASSQGPIGGRTDTQYF. Here the CDR3 DNA reads TGCGCCAGCAGCCAGGGCCCCATTGGGGGACGCACAGATACGCAGTATTTT.